The T cell receptor (beta chain) under discussion was sequenced for a study of T cell repertoires in cytomegalovirus infection. Study overall: CMV epitopes, recently identified HLA-C-restricted and well-studied HLA-B-restricted, were used. CMV infection together with matching HLA type was indicated by public TCR beta signatures.

TCRdb ran MiXCR on the reads and lists one entry per CDR3 protein. The sample carries 570,000 or so distinct CDR3 sequences, almost 40% recorded once. V dropped 1 base and J dropped 8 bases, with 15 bases sitting between them. This CDR3 is built from 15 residues. Germline V lookup: CDR1 SGHVS, CDR2 FQNEAQ. This clonotype has only a few counts. Its matching antigen is unknown. General study results and limits: Carriers of CMV plus the relevant HLA were identified by cumulative public TCR beta family frequency. Clonotypes of TCR beta that were HLA-C-restricted and CMV-specific dominated the ex vivo response.

The sequence derives from a human donor in good health (CMV status not recorded). Some clones in this sample may be carry-over from other donors' samples. The sequences come from cultured PBMCs, collected from culture after CMV antigen stimulation. J is TRBJ2-1 and V is TRBV7-8; possible D gene TRBD1, 6 bases. CDR3 nucleotide sequence: TGTGCCAGCAGCTTAGTAGGGGGTGTAATCGATGAGCAGTTCTTC. Protein: CASSLVGGVIDEQFF.